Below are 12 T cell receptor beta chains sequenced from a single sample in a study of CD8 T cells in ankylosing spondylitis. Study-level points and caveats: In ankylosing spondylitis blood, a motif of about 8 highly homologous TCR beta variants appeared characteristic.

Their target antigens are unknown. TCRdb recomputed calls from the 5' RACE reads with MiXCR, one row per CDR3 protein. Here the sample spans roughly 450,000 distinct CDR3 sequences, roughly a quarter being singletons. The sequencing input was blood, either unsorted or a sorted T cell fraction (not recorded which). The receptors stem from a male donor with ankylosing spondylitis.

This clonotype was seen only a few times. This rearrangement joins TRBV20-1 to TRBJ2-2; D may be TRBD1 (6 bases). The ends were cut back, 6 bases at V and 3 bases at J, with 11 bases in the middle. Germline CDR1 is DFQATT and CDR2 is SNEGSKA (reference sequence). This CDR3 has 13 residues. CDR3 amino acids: CSAHRTDTGELFF. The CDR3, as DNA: TGCAGTGCACATCGGACAGACACCGGGGAGCTGTTTTTT.

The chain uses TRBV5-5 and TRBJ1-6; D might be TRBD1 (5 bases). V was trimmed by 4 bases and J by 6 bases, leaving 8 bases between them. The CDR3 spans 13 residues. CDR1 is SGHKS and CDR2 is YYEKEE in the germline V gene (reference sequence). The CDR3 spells CASSLGGNSPLHF. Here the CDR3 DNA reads TGTGCCAGCAGCCTTGGGGGTAATTCACCCCTCCACTTT.

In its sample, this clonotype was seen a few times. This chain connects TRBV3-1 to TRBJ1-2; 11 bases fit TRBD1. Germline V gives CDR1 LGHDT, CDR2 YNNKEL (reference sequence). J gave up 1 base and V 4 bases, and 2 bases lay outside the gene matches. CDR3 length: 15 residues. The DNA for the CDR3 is TGTGCCAGCAGCCTCGGGACAGGGGGTAACTATGGCTACACCTTC. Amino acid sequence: CASSLGTGGNYGYTF.

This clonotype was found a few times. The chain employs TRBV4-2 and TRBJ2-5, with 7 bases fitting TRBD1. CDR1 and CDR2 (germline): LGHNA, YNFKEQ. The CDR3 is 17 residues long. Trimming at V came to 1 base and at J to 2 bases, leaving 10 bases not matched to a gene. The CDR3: CASSQVPTRDRQETQYF. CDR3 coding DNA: TGTGCCAGCAGCCAAGTTCCCACCCGGGACAGACAAGAGACCCAGTACTTC.

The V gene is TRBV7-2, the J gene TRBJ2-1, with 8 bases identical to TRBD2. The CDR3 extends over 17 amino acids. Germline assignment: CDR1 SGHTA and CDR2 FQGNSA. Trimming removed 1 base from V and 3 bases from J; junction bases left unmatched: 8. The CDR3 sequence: CASSLGTLAGRYNEQFF. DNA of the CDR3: TGTGCCAGCAGCTTAGGAACGCTAGCGGGCCGCTACAATGAGCAGTTCTTC.

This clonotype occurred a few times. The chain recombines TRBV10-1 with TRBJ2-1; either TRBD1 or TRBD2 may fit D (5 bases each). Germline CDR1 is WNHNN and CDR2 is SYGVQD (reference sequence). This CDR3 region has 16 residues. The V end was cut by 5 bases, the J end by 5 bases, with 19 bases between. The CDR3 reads CASSTYRDPQNNEQFF. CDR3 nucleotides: TGCGCCAGCAGTACTTACCGGGACCCACAAAACAATGAGCAGTTCTTC.

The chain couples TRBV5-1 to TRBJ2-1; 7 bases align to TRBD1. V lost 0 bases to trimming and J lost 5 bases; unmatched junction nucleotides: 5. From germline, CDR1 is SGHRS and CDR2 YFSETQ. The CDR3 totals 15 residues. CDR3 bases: TGCGCCAGCAGCTTGGAAGGGGGCGGACACAATGAGCAGTTCTTC. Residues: CASSLEGGGHNEQFF.

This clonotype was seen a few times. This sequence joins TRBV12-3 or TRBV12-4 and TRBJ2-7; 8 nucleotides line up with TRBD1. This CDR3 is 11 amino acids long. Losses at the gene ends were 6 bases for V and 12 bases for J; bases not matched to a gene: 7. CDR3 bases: TGTGCCAGCAGAGGACAGGGCTTGGGGTACTTC. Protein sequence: CASRGQGLGYF.

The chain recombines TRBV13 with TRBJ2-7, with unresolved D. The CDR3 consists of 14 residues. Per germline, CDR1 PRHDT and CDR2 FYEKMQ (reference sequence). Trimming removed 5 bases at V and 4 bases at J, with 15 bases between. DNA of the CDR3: TGTGCCAGCAGCCCAAATACTGCCCCTTACGAGCAGTACTTC. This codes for CASSPNTAPYEQYF.

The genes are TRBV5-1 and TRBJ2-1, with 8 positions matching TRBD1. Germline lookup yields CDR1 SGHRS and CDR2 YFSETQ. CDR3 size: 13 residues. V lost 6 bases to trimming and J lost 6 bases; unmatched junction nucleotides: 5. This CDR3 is CASTRGQGNEQFF. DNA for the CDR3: TGCGCCAGCACCAGGGGGCAAGGCAATGAGCAGTTCTTC.

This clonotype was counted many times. CDR3 sequence (DNA): TGTGCCAGCAGTTACGGGGGCAATCAGCCCCAGCATTTT. Its protein is CASSYGGNQPQHF. This chain connects TRBV6-2 or TRBV6-3 to TRBJ1-5; no firm D call. CDR3 length: 13 residues. In germline, CDR1 is MNHEY, CDR2 SVGEGT. The germline V and J ends were trimmed by 2 bases and 2 bases, with 4 bases remaining between them.

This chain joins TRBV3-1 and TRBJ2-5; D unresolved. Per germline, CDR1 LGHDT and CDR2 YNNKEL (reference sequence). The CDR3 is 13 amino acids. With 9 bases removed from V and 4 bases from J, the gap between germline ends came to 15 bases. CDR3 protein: CASEPGSRETQYF. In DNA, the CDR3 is TGTGCCAGTGAACCGGGTAGCCGAGAGACCCAGTACTTC.